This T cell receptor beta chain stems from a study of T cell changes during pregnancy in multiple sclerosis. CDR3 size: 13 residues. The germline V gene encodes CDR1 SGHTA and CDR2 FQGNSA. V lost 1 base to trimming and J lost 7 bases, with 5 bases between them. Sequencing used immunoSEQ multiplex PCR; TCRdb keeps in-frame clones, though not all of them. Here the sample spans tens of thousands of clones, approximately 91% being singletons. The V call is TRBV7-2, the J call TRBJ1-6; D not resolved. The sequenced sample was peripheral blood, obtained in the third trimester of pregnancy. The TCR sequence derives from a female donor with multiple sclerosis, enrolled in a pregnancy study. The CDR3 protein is CASSLDTNSPLHF. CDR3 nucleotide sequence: TGTGCCAGCAGCTTAGACACCAATTCACCCCTCCACTTT.